This is a list of T cell receptor beta chains from one sample in a study of shared clonotypes between healthy human individuals. Data came from immunoSEQ multiplex PCR; TCRdb stores just in-frame clones and leaves some out. The table has 2 million to 2.5 million clones, roughly 93% seen once. Sequencing input: naive CD4+ T cells from PBMCs. Every receptor here comes from a man aged 18 to 29 in good health. Some clones in this sample may be carry-over from other donors' samples. CDR3s include the opening cysteine and the closing phenylalanine or tryptophan.

J gene	V gene	CDR3 protein
TRBJ2-7	TRBV15	CATSRERGRYEQYF
TRBJ1-2	TRBV18	CASSPGGTVAYGYTF
TRBJ1-2	TRBV4-2	CASSQDLILRGYTF
TRBJ2-3	TRBV5-4	CASSLDQRETDTQYF
TRBJ2-3	TRBV5-1	CASTTGGGGSVTQYF
TRBJ2-1	TRBV5-1	CASSPLSGREGQDEQFF
TRBJ1-5	TRBV10-1	CASRQTDSFSQPQHF
TRBJ2-3	TRBV18	CASSPGLAGAGDTQYF
TRBJ1-4	TRBV7-8	CASSLNRGANEKLFF
TRBJ1-3	TRBV28	CATSGNTIYF
TRBJ2-7	TRBV7-2	CASSFRRDNYEQYF
TRBJ2-7	TRBV6-5	CASSYLHSTYEQYF
TRBJ1-1	TRBV29-1	CSVDFGQTEAFF
TRBJ2-4	TRBV11-2	CASSVQGGAKNIQYF
TRBJ2-5	TRBV7-2	CASSPQGPGTQYF
TRBJ2-2	TRBV6-1	CASSAAQGDTGELFF
TRBJ1-4	TRBV9	CASSPTSRGEKLFF
TRBJ2-1	TRBV5-6	CASSRTSGSNEQFF
TRBJ2-3	TRBV18	CASSPPWGDPSGSTDTQYF
TRBJ2-7	TRBV7-2	CASSPGQGAYEQYF
TRBJ2-2	TRBV28	CASSLRGADGELFF
TRBJ1-2	TRBV6-5	CASSPADREGYTF
TRBJ2-5	TRBV4-1	CASSHPGQGASETQYF
TRBJ1-2	TRBV5-1	CASTTGPTHYGYTF